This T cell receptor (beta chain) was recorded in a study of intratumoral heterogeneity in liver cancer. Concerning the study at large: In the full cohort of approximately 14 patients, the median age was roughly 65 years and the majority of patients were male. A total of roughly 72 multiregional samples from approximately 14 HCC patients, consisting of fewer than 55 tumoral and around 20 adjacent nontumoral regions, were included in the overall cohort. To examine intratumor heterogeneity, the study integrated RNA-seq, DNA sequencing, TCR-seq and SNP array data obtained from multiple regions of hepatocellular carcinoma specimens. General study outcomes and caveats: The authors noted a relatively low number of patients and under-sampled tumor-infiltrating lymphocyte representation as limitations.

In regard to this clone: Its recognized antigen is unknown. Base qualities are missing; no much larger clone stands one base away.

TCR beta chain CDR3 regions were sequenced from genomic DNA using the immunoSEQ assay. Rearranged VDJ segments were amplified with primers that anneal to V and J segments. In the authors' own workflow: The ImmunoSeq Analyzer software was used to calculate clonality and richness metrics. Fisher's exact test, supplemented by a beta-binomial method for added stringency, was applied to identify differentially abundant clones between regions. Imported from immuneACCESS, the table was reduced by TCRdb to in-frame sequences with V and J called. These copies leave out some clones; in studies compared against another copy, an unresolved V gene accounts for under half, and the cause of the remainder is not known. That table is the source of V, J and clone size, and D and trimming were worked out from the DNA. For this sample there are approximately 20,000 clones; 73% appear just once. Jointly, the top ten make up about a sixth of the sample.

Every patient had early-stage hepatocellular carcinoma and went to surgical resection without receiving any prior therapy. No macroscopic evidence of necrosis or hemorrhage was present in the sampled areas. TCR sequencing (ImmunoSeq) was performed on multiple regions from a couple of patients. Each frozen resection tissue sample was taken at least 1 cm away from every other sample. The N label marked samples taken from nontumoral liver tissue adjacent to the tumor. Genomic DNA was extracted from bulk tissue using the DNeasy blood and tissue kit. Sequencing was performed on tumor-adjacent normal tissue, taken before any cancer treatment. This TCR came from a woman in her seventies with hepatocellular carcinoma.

The CDR3 reads as follows: CASSPKVQPSYEQYF. The nucleotide sequence reads TGTGCCAGCAGCCCTAAAGTACAGCCCTCCTACGAGCAGTACTTC. The V gene is TRBV9 and the J gene is TRBJ2-7; the D gene is unclear. The CDR3 starts with the cysteine, ends with the phenylalanine, and has 15 residues. Only the CDR3 part of the read is kept: 45 bases, read in frame from the first base. V gives up 4 bases and J gives up 0 bases, and the segment between their germline ends measures 14 bases. The germline V gene provides CDR1 SGDLS and CDR2 YYNGEE.